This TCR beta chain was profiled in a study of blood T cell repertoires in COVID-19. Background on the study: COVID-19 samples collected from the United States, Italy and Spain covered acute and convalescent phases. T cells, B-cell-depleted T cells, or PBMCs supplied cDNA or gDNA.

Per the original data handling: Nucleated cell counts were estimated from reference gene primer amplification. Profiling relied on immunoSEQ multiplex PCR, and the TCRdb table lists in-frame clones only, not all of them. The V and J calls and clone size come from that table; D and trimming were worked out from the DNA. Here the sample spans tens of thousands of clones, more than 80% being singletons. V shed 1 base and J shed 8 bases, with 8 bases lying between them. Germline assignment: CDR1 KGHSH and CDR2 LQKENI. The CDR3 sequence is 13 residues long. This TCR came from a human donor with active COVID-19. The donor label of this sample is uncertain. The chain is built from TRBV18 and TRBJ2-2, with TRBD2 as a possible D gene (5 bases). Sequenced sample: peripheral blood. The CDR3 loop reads CASSPLREGELFF. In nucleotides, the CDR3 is TGTGCCAGCTCACCACTGAGGGAGGGGGAGCTGTTTTTT.